This T cell receptor delta chain was profiled in a study of gamma-delta T cells after stem cell transplantation. Germline CDR1 reads GEAIGNYY; CDR2 reads EKD. The CDR3 is 15 amino acids. TCRdb re-called clones from the RT-PCR reads via CATT. The sample carries roughly 3,000 delta-chain clones, 3.4% recorded once. A note on this clone: The junction does not match germline at one end; this may be a read error. Different DNA sequences within this sample yield the same CDR3.

The sequence was collected from a human donor. It is not recorded whose cells these are; they may come from a transplant donor. What was sequenced was gamma-delta T cells. V and J are TRDV2 and TRDJ1; the D gene is possibly TRDD3 (6 bases). CDR3 loop: CACDSLLGSTDKLIF. CDR3 sequence (DNA): TGCGCCTGTGACTCGCTACTGGGATCCACCGATAAACTCATCTTT.